These T cell receptor beta chains were read from a single sample in a study of early stage breast cancer tumors. TCRdb's copy holds only in-frame clones and misses some; the assay was immunoSEQ multiplex PCR. The sample has some 72,000 clones, approximately 80% seen once; the top ten hold 3.5%. The sample comprised blood. These TCRs come from a person between 60 and 69 years old with breast cancer. Both conserved end residues are part of each CDR3. Fields, in order: D gene, V gene, J gene, clone size, CDR3 DNA, CDR3 protein. D genes are given only for firm matches. Part of the rows lack a size; the others show once, few, many or a class for expanded clones.

-	TRBV5-1	TRBJ2-1	-	TGCGCCAGCAGCCGGGTCGATGAGCAGTTCTTC	CASSRVDEQFF
-	TRBV5-6	TRBJ2-1	-	TGTGCCAGTTTTCTATACTCCTACAATGAGCAGTTCTTC	CASFLYSYNEQFF
-	TRBV28	TRBJ1-6	-	TGTGCCAGCAGTCCCAAAAGGCCCCTCCACTTT	CASSPKRPLHF
-	TRBV5-1	TRBJ2-1	-	TGCGCCAGCAGCTTGGCCAGGGGGGCAGTAGATGAGCAGTTCTTC	CASSLARGAVDEQFF
TRBD2	TRBV5-1	TRBJ2-1	-	TGCGCCAGCAGCTACAGCGGGGGTCCCAATGAGCAGTTCTTC	CASSYSGGPNEQFF
-	TRBV19	TRBJ2-5	once	TGTGCCAGTAGTATAGGAGGCCGAGAGACCCAGTACTTC	CASSIGGRETQYF
-	TRBV19	TRBJ2-7	-	TGTGCCAGTAAGTCCGATAGCGCCCTCGAGCAGTACTTC	CASKSDSALEQYF
TRBD2	TRBV5-1	TRBJ2-1	-	TGCGCCTGCAGTTCTAGGACTAGCGGGGAGGGTGAGCAGTTCTTC	CACSSRTSGEGEQFF
-	TRBV5-1	TRBJ1-5	once	TGCGCCAGCAGCAAAGGAGATAGCAATCAGCCCCAGCATTTT	CASSKGDSNQPQHF
TRBD2	TRBV7-9	TRBJ2-7	-	TGTGCCAGCACGCCGGGACTAGCGGGAGGGTCCCTCTCCTACGAGCAGTACTTC	CASTPGLAGGSLSYEQYF
TRBD1	TRBV11-1	TRBJ2-1	-	TGTGCCAGCAGCCCAGGGGGAGAAAATGAGCAGTTCTTC	CASSPGGENEQFF
TRBD2	TRBV6-1	TRBJ2-3	once	TGTGCCAGCAGTGAATCTAGCGGGAGTGTAGATACGCAGTATTTT	CASSESSGSVDTQYF
-	TRBV9	TRBJ1-6	-	TGTGCCAGCAGCAGAGAGGACGGTCGAGGGGGATGGGTTAGTTCACCCCTCCACTTT	CASSREDGRGGWVSSPLHF
-	TRBV9	TRBJ2-7	once	TGTGCCAGCAGCCCGGTCCAGGGGGGCCACGAGCAGTACTTC	CASSPVQGGHEQYF
-	TRBV15	TRBJ2-6	-	TGTGCCACCAGCAGATGGGGAGTGAGCGAAGGTATTGTCTCTGGGGCCAACGTCCTGACTTTC	CATSRWGVSEGIVSGANVLTF
-	TRBV7-8	TRBJ1-1	-	TGTGCCAGCAGCTTAGGAGAGAACACTGAAGCTTTCTTT	CASSLGENTEAFF
-	TRBV5-5	TRBJ2-2	-	TGTGCCAGCACCCCAGTGACGAACACCGGGGAGCTGTTTTTT	CASTPVTNTGELFF